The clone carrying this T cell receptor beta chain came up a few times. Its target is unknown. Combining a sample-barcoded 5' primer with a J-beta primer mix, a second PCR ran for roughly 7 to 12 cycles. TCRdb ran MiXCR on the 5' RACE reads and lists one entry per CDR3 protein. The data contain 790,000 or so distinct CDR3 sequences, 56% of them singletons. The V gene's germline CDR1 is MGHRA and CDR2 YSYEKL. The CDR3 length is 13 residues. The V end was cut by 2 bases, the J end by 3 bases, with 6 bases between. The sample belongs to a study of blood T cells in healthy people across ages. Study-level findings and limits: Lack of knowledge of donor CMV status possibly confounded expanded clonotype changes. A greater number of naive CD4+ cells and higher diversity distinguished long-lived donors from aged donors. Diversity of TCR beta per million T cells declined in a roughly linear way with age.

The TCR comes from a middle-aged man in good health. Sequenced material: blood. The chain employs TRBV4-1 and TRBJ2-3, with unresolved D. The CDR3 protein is CASSQLLTDTQYF. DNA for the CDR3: TGCGCCAGCAGCCAATTATTGACAGATACGCAGTATTTT.